A selection of T cell receptor beta chains follows, all from one sample in a study of neurological immune-mediated disorders. MiXCR was run by TCRdb on the 5' RACE reads, yielding one entry per CDR3 protein. Among roughly 62,000 distinct CDR3 sequences, 3% to 4% were seen once, and the ten largest hold 2.2%. What was sequenced was PBMCs. These receptors originate from a woman in her forties or fifties with multiple sclerosis. Each CDR3 is given without its conserved first and last residue. Rows give clone size only sometimes, using once, few, many, or a class for an expanded clone.

clone_size	j_call	v_call	cdr3_aa
many	TRBJ2-7	TRBV7-2	ASTPSYEQY
many	TRBJ1-6	TRBV2	ASNLGTGGYNSPLH
many	TRBJ2-1	TRBV10-2	ASSRGWGDEQF
few	TRBJ1-3	TRBV2	ASRYRQGTSGNTIY
few	TRBJ1-5	TRBV12-3/TRBV12-4	ASSFGGMTSNQPQH
many	TRBJ1-5	TRBV20-1	SAFTGEGQPQH
many	TRBJ2-4	TRBV24-1	ATSDGGPLAKNIQY
many	TRBJ2-6	TRBV10-3	AIKAFGSGPSTVLT
many	TRBJ1-1	TRBV20-1	SARERDRQGEAF
many	TRBJ2-1	TRBV20-1	SARGAYPREQF
many	TRBJ2-1	TRBV4-3	ASSQVYVSSYNEQF
many	TRBJ1-2	TRBV5-1	ASSLAGTGSYGYT
many	TRBJ2-2	TRBV6-1	ASSALSYTGELF
many	TRBJ2-3	TRBV4-2	ASSQEGGGGTDTQY
many	TRBJ2-1	TRBV5-6	ASSLGPLYNEQF
many	TRBJ1-1	TRBV11-2	ASSSPGLRTEAF
many	TRBJ1-4	TRBV5-1	ASSLVGFEEKLF
few	TRBJ1-1	TRBV20-1	SAARGVRANTEAF
many	TRBJ2-7	TRBV4-2	ASSQGQGGEQY
many	TRBJ2-2	TRBV3-1	ASSQGVQGVTGELF
many	TRBJ1-4	TRBV27	ASSLWATNEKLF
many	TRBJ1-1	TRBV20-1	SAPPGQGAF
-	TRBJ2-3	TRBV12-3/TRBV12-4	ASSFVAGGPGDTQY
many	TRBJ2-5	TRBV7-2	ASSHYLETQY